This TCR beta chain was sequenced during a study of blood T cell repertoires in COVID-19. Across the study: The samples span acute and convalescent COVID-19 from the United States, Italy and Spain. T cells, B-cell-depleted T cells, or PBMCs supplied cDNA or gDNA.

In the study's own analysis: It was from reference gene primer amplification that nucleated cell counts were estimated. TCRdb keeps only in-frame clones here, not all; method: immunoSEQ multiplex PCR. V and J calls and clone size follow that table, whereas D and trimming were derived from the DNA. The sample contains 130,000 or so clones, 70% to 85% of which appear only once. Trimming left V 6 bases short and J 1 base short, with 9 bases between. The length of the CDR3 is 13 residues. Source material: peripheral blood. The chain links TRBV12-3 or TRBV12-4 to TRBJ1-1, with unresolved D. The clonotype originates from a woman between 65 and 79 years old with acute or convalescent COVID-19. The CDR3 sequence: CASSLGGNTEAFF. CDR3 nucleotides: TGTGCCAGCAGCTTGGGAGGGAACACTGAAGCTTTCTTT.